The T cell receptor beta chain described here comes from a study of HIV-infected patients and healthy controls. This clonotype was seen a few times. One entry per CDR3 protein results from TCRdb running MiXCR on the 5' RACE reads. This sample has 60,000 to 70,000 distinct CDR3 sequences, with approximately 21% found just once. In germline, CDR1 is SGHTA, CDR2 FQGNSA. V was clipped by 3 bases and J by 6 bases, with 18 bases between them. CDR3 size: 15 residues. The chain combines TRBV7-2 with TRBJ2-7, with a possible D match to TRBD1 (5 bases). This TCR was sampled from a human donor in good health. Sequenced sample: CD4+ T cells from blood. The CDR3 region is CASSFTGQGLFEQYF. The DNA for the CDR3 is TGTGCCAGCAGCTTTACCGGCCAGGGCCTTTTCGAGCAGTACTTC.